The rows below give T cell receptor beta chains drawn from one sample of a study of neurological immune-mediated disorders. TCRdb used MiXCR to reprocess the 5' RACE reads, holding one entry per CDR3 protein. The table records around 51,000 distinct CDR3 sequences, roughly 13% of them present only once. Material: PBMCs. Every receptor here comes from a male donor with HTLV-1-associated myelopathy (HAM/TSP). Each CDR3 is given with its conserved first and last residue. D genes are given only for firm matches. The size of a clone is reported for some rows only, either as once, few or many, or as a class for expanded clones.

J	length	D	size	V	CDR3	DNA
TRBJ2-7	13	NA	many	TRBV5-1	CASSLERPYEQYF	TGCGCCAGCAGCTTGGAGAGGCCCTACGAGCAGTACTTC
TRBJ2-1	15	NA	NA	TRBV7-2	CALSNLLGSYNEQFF	TGTGCCCTCAGCAATTTACTGGGGTCCTACAATGAGCAGTTCTTC
TRBJ2-1	12	NA	many	TRBV11-3	CASSTAWGEQFF	TGTGCCAGCAGCACCGCCTGGGGTGAGCAGTTCTTC
TRBJ1-2	14	NA	many	TRBV18	CASSLPGHSNSYTF	TGTGCCAGCTCACTTCCGGGACACAGTAACAGCTACACCTTC
TRBJ1-1	13	NA	many	TRBV12-3/TRBV12-4	CASSFFADTEAFF	TGTGCCAGCAGTTTCTTCGCGGACACTGAAGCTTTCTTT
TRBJ2-1	14	NA	many	TRBV29-1	CSVQISRGYNEQFF	TGCAGCGTCCAAATCTCAAGGGGCTACAATGAGCAGTTCTTC
TRBJ2-3	15	NA	NA	TRBV7-2	CASSLVWGAADTQYF	TGTGCCAGCAGCTTAGTGTGGGGGGCGGCAGATACGCAGTATTTT
TRBJ1-3	17	NA	NA	TRBV7-2	CASSLQARTYSGNTLYF	TGTGCCAGCAGCCTCCAGGCCAGGACTTACTCTGGAAACACCTTATATTTT
TRBJ2-1	15	TRBD2	many	TRBV28	CASSLRSGGDNEQFF	TGTGCCAGCAGTTTACGGAGCGGGGGAGACAATGAGCAGTTCTTC
TRBJ2-5	14	NA	NA	TRBV4-3	CASGWTAAGETQYF	TGCGCTAGCGGATGGACAGCGGCAGGAGAGACCCAGTACTTC
TRBJ1-6	13	NA	many	TRBV7-2	CASSLEGTPPLHF	TGTGCCAGCAGCTTAGAAGGGACACCACCCCTCCACTTT